This T cell receptor beta chain was profiled in a study of PD-1 blockade in mismatch repair-deficient tumors. Across the whole study: All were previously treated, progressing patients with about 11 mismatch repair-deficient cancer types. Findings and caveats of the study: After pembrolizumab, tumor-resident clones rose rapidly, then generally contracted before radiologic responses.

From germline, CDR1 is SGHRS and CDR2 YFSETQ. This CDR3 spans 15 amino acids. Trimming cost V 0 bases and J 3 bases; bases outside gene matches: 5. Clones were read by immunoSEQ multiplex PCR, and TCRdb kept only the in-frame ones, dropping some. The sample lists some 110,000 clones, about 74% occurring once. As to this clone: Its antigen remains unidentified.

Every patient had mismatch repair deficiency by PCR or immunohistochemistry. The material was peripheral blood, obtained 60 weeks after starting pembrolizumab. This receptor was identified in an adult with mismatch repair-deficient cancer. The chain links TRBV5-1 to TRBJ2-7; TRBD2 matches at 8 bases. The chain's CDR3 is CASSLAVSGVYEQYF. The CDR3 nucleotides read TGCGCCAGCAGCTTGGCCGTTAGCGGGGTCTACGAGCAGTACTTC.